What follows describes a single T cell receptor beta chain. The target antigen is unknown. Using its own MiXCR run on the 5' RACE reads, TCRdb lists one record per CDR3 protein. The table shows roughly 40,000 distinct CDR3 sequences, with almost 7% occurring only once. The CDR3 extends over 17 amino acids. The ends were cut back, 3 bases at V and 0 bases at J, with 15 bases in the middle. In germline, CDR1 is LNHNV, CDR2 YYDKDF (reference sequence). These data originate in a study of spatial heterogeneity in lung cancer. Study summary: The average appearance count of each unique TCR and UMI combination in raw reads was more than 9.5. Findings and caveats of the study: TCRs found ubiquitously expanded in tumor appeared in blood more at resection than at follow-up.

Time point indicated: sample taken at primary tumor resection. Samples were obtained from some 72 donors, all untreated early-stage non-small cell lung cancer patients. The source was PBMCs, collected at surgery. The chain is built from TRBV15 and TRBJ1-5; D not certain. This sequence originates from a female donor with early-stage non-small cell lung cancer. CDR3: CATSRRAGISSNQPQHF. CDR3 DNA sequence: TGTGCCACCAGCAGGAGAGCGGGGATCAGTAGCAATCAGCCCCAGCATTTT.